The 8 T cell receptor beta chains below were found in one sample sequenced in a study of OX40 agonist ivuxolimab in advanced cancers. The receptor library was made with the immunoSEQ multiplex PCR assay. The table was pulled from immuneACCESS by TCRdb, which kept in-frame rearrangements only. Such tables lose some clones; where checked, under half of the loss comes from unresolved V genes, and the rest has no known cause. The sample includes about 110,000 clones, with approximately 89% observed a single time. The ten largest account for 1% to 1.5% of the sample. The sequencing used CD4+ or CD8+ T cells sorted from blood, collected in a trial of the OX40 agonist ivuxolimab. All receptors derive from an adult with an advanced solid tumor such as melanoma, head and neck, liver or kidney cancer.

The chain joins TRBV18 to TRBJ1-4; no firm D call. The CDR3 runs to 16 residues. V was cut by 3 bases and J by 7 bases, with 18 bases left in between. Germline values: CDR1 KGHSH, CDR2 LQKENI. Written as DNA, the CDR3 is TGTGCCAGCTCACCCCCCGGGCGGGGAGGAGGTGAAAAACTGTTTTTT. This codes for CASSPPGRGGGEKLFF.

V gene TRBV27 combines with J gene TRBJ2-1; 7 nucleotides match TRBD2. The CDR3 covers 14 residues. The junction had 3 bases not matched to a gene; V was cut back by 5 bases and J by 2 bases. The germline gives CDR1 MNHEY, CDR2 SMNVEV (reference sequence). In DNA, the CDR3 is TGTGCCAGCAGTCCGGGACTAACCTACAATGAGCAGTTCTTC. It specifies CASSPGLTYNEQFF.

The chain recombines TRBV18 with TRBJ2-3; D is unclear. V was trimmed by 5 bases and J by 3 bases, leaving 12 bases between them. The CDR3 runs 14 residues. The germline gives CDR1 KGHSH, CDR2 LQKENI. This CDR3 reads CASSAFIGTDTQYF. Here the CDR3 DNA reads TGTGCCAGCTCAGCTTTTATAGGAACAGATACGCAGTATTTT.

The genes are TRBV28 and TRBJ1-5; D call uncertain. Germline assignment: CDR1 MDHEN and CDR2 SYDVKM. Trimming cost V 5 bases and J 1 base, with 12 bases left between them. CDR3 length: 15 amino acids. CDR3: CASSLPLESNQPQHF. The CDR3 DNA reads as TGTGCCAGCAGTCTCCCTCTCGAGAGCAATCAGCCCCAGCATTTT.

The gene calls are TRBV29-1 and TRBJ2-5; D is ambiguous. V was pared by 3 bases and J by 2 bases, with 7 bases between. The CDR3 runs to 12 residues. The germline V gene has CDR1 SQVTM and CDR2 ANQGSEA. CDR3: CSVEVSQETQYF. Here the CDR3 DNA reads TGCAGCGTTGAGGTCAGTCAAGAGACCCAGTACTTC.

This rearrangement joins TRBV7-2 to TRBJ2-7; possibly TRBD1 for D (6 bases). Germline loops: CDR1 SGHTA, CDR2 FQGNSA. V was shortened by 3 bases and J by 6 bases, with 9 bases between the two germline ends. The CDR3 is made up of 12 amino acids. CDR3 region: CASSFQGLEQYF. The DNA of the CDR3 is TGTGCCAGCAGCTTTCAGGGGCTCGAGCAGTACTTC. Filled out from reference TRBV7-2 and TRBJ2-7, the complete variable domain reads GAGVSQSPSNKVTEKGKDVELRCDPISGHTALYWYRQSLGQGLEFLIYFQGNSAPDKSGLPSDRFSAERTGGSVSTLTIQRTQQEDSAVYLCASSFQGLEQYFGPGTRLTVT.

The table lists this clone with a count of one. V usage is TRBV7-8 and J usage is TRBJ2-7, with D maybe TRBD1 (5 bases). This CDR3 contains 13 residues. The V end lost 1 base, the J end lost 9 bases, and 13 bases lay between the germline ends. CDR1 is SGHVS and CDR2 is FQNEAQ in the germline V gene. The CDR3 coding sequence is TGTGCCAGCAGCTTAGGGGGCCTAAGGGGGCAGTACTTC. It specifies CASSLGGLRGQYF.

As DNA, the CDR3 is TGTGCCAGCAGCTTAGGATGGGGAGGCCAATACAATGAGCAGTTCTTC. Its protein product is CASSLGWGGQYNEQFF. The J gene is TRBJ2-1, the V gene TRBV7-2, with D maybe TRBD2 (6 bases). The CDR3 has 16 residues. The germline V gene has CDR1 SGHTA and CDR2 FQGNSA. V lost 1 base and J 4 bases, leaving 14 bases between the germline ends.